This TCR beta chain came from a study of OX40 agonist ivuxolimab in advanced cancers. Study-wide background: Patients were roughly 83% male with ages roughly 20 to 80, mean approximately 55. Partial responses were observed in three patients, of whom one had hepatocellular carcinoma and two had cutaneous melanoma.

Samples were taken at baseline and on day 1 of cycles 4 and 7. Germline assignment: CDR1 LGHNT and CDR2 FRNRAP. V was cut by 1 base and J by 1 base, with 15 bases left in between. This CDR3 is built from 17 residues. Concerning this clone: Its antigen is currently unknown.

Sequencing was performed with immunoSEQ multiplex PCR; in TCRdb, only in-frame clones are kept and a portion is missing. In the table there are almost 80,000 clones, 84% of which are singletons. Study-wide results and caveats: Not determined was the antigen specificity of the expanded peripheral T cells.

The sequencing used CD4+ or CD8+ T cells sorted from blood, collected in a trial of the OX40 agonist ivuxolimab. The chain carries TRBV12-5 and TRBJ2-3; D might be TRBD1 or TRBD2, each matching 5 bases. This sequence was found in an adult with an advanced solid tumor such as melanoma, head and neck, liver or kidney cancer. CDR3: CASGLGLLGDGTDTQYF. CDR3 nucleotide sequence: TGTGCTAGTGGTTTGGGCCTTTTGGGGGACGGCACAGATACGCAGTATTTT.